The clone carrying this T cell receptor beta chain was counted a single time. Its antigen is still unknown. CD45RO-negative, CCR7-positively selected cells formed the naive CD8 fraction, excluding terminally differentiated effector memory CD45RA+ cells. Participating donors were healthy, HIV-negative adults free of recent acute infections or vaccinations. This CDR3 has 12 residues. Germline lookup yields CDR1 MNHEY and CDR2 SMNVEV (reference sequence). V dropped 11 bases and J dropped 7 bases, with 18 bases sitting between them. TCRdb's table, derived via immunoSEQ multiplex PCR, lists solely in-frame clones and lacks some. The data hold nearly 2 million clones, with approximately 94% observed a single time. This sample is part of a study of shared clonotypes between healthy human individuals. Study overall: Every donor yielded three CD4 naive, three CD4 memory, two CD8 naive and one CD8 memory plate. Study-level results: Naive subsets, compared against memory subsets, generally had larger estimated richness values. With few donors, the genetic and exposure-history diversity represented was limited.

Specimen: naive CD8+ T cells sorted from blood. This clonotype was sampled from a man younger than 35 in good health. The chain joins TRBV27 to TRBJ2-7; no clear D. The CDR3 DNA is TGTGCCGCCGGGCCGCCTGCTCGGGAGCAGTACTTC. Translation gives CAAGPPAREQYF.